One T cell receptor (beta chain) is described in this entry. The sample holds one count of this clonotype. The antigen it recognizes is unknown. Mismatch with germline at one junction end may stem from a read error. Starting from 450 to 500 ng total RNA, TCRbeta-specific cDNA was produced by reverse transcription with a constant-region primer and ProtoScript II reverse transcriptase. Construction of the TCRbeta libraries relied on three nested rounds of multiplex PCR, following a slightly modified ARM-PCR procedure. Each of the first two PCR rounds ran for about 10 cycles using multiplex TRBV1-TRBV30 forward primers together with a Cbeta reverse primer. A final 25-cycle PCR with Deep VentR polymerase added sample barcodes and Illumina adapters. Before sequencing, amplicons of 200-500 bp were gel-purified using a QIAquick gel extraction kit. The TCRbeta amplicons were sequenced with 250-bp paired-end reads on an Illumina HiSeq 2500. Concerning the study's data processing: Quality trimming of reads was performed with Trimmomatic v0.33, and paired reads were merged with FLASH v1.2.11 so that full CDR3 sequences could be recovered. V, D and J germline segments were assigned to the rearranged TCRbeta sequences by MiGEC v1.2.1b. VDJtools v1.0.0 computed clonotype statistics and Shannon-Wiener diversity indices. Except for diversity analysis, only the 250 most abundant clonotypes of each sample were used in subsequent analyses to reduce sampling bias. The public reads were run again by TCRdb, first through fastp at Q25 and then through MiXCR, and only productive beta chains were kept. When rows share a CDR3 protein, they turn into one entry using the most common DNA and genes. The V and J calls reflect TCRdb's pipeline rather than the authors' work. For this sample there are roughly 330,000 distinct CDR3 sequences; about two thirds appear just once. The ten largest clones capture 5.5% to 8% of the sample.

CDR3 length: 18 amino acids, cysteine to phenylalanine. Just CDR3 DNA is preserved here, 54 bases in frame from base 1. Taken from the germline V gene, the CDR1 and CDR2 loops are SGHAT and FQNNGV. Blood RNA was extracted from unsorted whole blood with TRIzol reagent; germline DNA came from the DNeasy Blood & Tissue kit. At the time of sampling, the patients had chronic HBV infection and had not received any treatment. Before surgery, 4 to 5 milliliters of peripheral blood were collected into K2EDTA tubes. These data originate in a study of tumor-infiltrating lymphocytes in primary liver carcinoma (dated by TCRdb to about 2017). Broadly, across the study: Between late 2015 and March 2016, roughly five patients in China with histopathologically diagnosed primary liver carcinoma had surgical resection. Hepatocellular carcinoma (four) or combined HCC and intrahepatic cholangiocarcinoma (one) was present in the five patients, who were three men and two women aged 30 to 69 years. The five patients had tumors of stage T1-T3 N0M0, with maximum diameters ranging from 4.2 to 10 cm. Roughly 3.5 to 7.5 million productive TCRbeta reads were obtained per sample, and no significant difference in read depth was found between tissue types. The study combined TCRbeta repertoire sequencing, expression microarrays and whole-exome sequencing across five regions of each liver tumor, with adjacent normal tissue and blood. TCRbeta repertoire sequencing covered roughly 35 specimens from 5 patients: approximately 25 tumor regions, 5 adjacent noncancerous liver tissues and 5 peripheral blood samples. High reproducibility was observed for the technical replicate repertoires, with mean shared-clone rates around 0.9 and correlation coefficients above 0.95.

Overall study results and their limits: The study included only four to six patients, and the authors note findings should be validated in a larger study. Because sequencing covered only the TCR beta chain and unpaired alpha chains were not captured, true repertoire diversity is likely underestimated. Pairs of tumor regions showed greater repertoire overlap (mean 36%) than tumor-adjacent pairs (roughly 17%) or tumor-blood pairs (approximately 15%), which is consistent with antigen-driven expansion. The top 250 clones accounted for a significantly greater share of the repertoire in tumors than in blood (p = 0.039). Comparison of CD4+ and CD8+ T cell repertoires was precluded by the use of bulk unsorted samples.

This receptor was taken from a man in his forties with primary liver carcinoma and hepatitis B virus infection. Sequenced material: peripheral blood. In this chain, TRBV11-2 is recombined with TRBJ2-5; matching of 5 bases hints at TRBD2 as the D gene. The CDR3 here reads CARSLARLALGKQETQYF. In nucleotide form, the sequence is TGTGCCAGAAGCTTAGCGAGGCTAGCCCTGGGAAAACAGGAGACCCAGTACTTC.